A single TCR beta chain is shown here with its context. These data belong to a study of T cell changes during pregnancy in multiple sclerosis. Some clones are missing from TCRdb's copy, which holds only in-frame ones; the method was immunoSEQ multiplex PCR. The sample consists of about 64,000 clones, roughly 90% of them appearing once. This clonotype was obtained from a female donor with multiple sclerosis, enrolled in a pregnancy study. The sequenced sample was peripheral blood, obtained in the second trimester of pregnancy.

CDR3 residues: CASSPRSENTQYF. The CDR3 coding sequence is TGTGCCAGCTCACCACGGTCAGAAAATACGCAGTATTTT. The chain links TRBV18 to TRBJ2-3, with D unclear. Germline values: CDR1 KGHSH, CDR2 LQKENI. The CDR3 runs to 13 residues. V lost 1 base and J lost 7, with 9 bases in between.